Below, 7 T cell receptor beta chains from the same sample are listed, as sequenced in a study of shared clonotypes between healthy human individuals. The protocol was immunoSEQ multiplex PCR, while the TCRdb copy is restricted to in-frame clones and leaves out a portion. The sample carries about 2.2 million clones, around 93% recorded once. Naive CD8 populations comprised CD45RO-negative cells positively selected for CCR7, excluding terminally differentiated effector memory CD45RA+ cells. Material for sequencing was naive CD8+ T cells from PBMCs. The origin of the receptors is a man between 18 and 29 years old in good health. Some clones in this sample may be carry-over from other donors' samples.

The genes are TRBV4-3 and TRBJ1-2; TRBD1 matches 8 bases. The CDR3 runs 14 residues. V was pared by 4 bases and J by 5 bases, with 6 bases of the junction left unmatched. CDR1 is LGHNA, CDR2 YSLEER, per germline. CDR3 sequence reads: CASSPDRGEYGYTF. The CDR3 DNA reads TGCGCCAGCAGCCCAGACAGGGGCGAATATGGCTACACCTTC.

The chain's CDR3 is CASSLGQGVGANVLTF. The CDR3 DNA reads TGTGCCAGCAGCTTGGGACAGGGGGTCGGGGCCAACGTCCTGACTTTC. J is TRBJ2-6 and V is TRBV7-9; 11 bases agree with TRBD1. The V gene end was trimmed by 3 bases and the J gene end by 4 bases; junction bases not matched to a gene: 2. The V gene's germline CDR1 is SEHNR and CDR2 FQNEAQ (reference sequence). The CDR3 has 16 amino acids.

The chain recombines TRBV28 with TRBJ1-2, with unresolved D. Germline V gives CDR1 MDHEN, CDR2 SYDVKM. V shed 2 bases and J shed 4 bases, with 8 bases lying between them. This CDR3 comprises 13 residues. The CDR3 DNA is TGTGCCAGCAGTTTAGCAGTATTCTATGGCTACACCTTC. This translates into CASSLAVFYGYTF.

This chain links TRBV13 with TRBJ2-3; 10 bases are shared with TRBD1. J gave up 5 bases and V 8 bases, and 10 bases lay outside the gene matches. The CDR3 spans 15 residues. CDR1 and CDR2 from the germline V gene are PRHDT and FYEKMQ (reference sequence). The CDR3 sequence is CASGLRDRGVDTQYF. For the CDR3, the DNA is TGTGCCAGCGGGCTTAGGGACAGGGGAGTAGATACGCAGTATTTT. Complete variable domain (other parts from reference TRBV13 and TRBJ2-3): AAGVIQSPRHLIKEKRETATLKCYPIPRHDTVYWYQQGPGQDPQFLISFYEKMQSDKGSIPDRFSAQQFSDYHSELNMSSLELGDSALYFCASGLRDRGVDTQYFGPGTRLTVL.

Regarding this clone: Other DNA sequences in this sample translate to the same CDR3. V usage is TRBV11-2 and J usage is TRBJ2-3; D is unresolved. The CDR3 length is 12 residues. CDR1 is SGHAT, CDR2 FQNNGV, per germline. The V gene lost 3 bases and the J gene lost 5 bases, with 6 bases spanning the gap. The CDR3 DNA follows: TGTGCCAGCAGCTTTGGTGGAGATACGCAGTATTTT. Its translation is CASSFGGDTQYF.

V is TRBV7-8 and J is TRBJ2-1; 14 bases align to TRBD2. Germline values: CDR1 SGHVS, CDR2 FQNEAQ. The J segment lost 6 bases and the V segment lost 4 bases, leaving 8 bases of the junction unmatched. CDR3 length: 17 residues. CDR3 sequence: CASSSRLAGGVSNEQFF. The CDR3, as DNA: TGTGCCAGCAGCTCCAGACTAGCGGGAGGGGTTTCCAATGAGCAGTTCTTC.

V is TRBV4-1 and J is TRBJ2-7, with 7 bases matching TRBD2. The CDR3 sequence is 14 residues long. Per the germline V gene, CDR1 is MGHRA and CDR2 is YSYEKL. Losses at the gene ends were 4 bases for V and 3 bases for J; bases not matched to a gene: 6. The CDR3 sequence is CASSPLRGSYEQYF. The CDR3 DNA is TGCGCCAGCAGCCCCCTGCGCGGGAGCTACGAGCAGTACTTC.